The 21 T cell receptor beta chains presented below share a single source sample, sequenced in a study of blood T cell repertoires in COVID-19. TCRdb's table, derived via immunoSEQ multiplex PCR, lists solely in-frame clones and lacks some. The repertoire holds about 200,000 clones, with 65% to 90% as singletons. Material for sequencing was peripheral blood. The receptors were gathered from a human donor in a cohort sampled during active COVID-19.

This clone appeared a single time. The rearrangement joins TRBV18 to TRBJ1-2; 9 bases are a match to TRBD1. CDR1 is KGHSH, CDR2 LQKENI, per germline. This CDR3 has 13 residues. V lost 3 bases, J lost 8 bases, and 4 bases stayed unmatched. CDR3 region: CASSPGQGPGYTF. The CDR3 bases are TGTGCCAGCTCACCGGGACAGGGACCAGGCTACACCTTC.

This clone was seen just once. The CDR3 loop reads CASSPAGGSHPEQFF. The CDR3 coding sequence is TGTGCCAGCAGTCCCGCTGGGGGCTCTCACCCTGAGCAGTTCTTC. This chain links TRBV27 with TRBJ2-1, with D tentatively TRBD1 (6 bases). Germline CDR1 reads MNHEY; CDR2 reads SMNVEV (reference sequence). The V gene lost 5 bases and the J gene lost 9 bases, with 20 bases spanning the gap. The CDR3 covers 15 residues.

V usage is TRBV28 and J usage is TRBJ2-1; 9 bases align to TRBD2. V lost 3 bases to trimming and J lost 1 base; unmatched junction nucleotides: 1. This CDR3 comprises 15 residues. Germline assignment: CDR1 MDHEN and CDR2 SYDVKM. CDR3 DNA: TGTGCCAGCAGTTTGCTAGCGGGATCCTACAATGAGCAGTTCTTC. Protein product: CASSLLAGSYNEQFF.

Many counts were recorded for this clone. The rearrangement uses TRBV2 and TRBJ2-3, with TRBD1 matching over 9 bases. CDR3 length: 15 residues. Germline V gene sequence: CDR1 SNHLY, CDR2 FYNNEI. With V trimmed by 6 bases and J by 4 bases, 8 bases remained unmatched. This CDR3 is CASRYRDRDADTQYF. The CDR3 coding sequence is TGTGCCAGCAGGTACCGGGACAGGGACGCAGATACGCAGTATTTT.

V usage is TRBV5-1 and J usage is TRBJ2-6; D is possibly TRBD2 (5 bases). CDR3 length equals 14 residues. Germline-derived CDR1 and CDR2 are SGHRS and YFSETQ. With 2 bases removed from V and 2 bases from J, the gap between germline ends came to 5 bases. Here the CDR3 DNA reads TGCGCCAGCAGCTTCGGGGCTGGGGCCAACGTCCTGACTTTC. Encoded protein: CASSFGAGANVLTF.

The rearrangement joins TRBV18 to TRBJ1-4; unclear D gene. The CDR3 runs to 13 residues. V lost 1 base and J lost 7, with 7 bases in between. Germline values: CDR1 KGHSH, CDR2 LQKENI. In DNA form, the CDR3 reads TGTGCCAGCTCACCACAGCCCCTTGAAAAACTGTTTTTT. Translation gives CASSPQPLEKLFF. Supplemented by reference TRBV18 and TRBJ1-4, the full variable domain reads NAGVMQNPRHLVRRRGQEARLRCSPMKGHSHVYWYRQLPEEGLKFMVYLQKENIIDESGMPKERFSAEFPKEGPSILRIQQVVRGDSAAYFCASSPQPLEKLFFGSGTQLSVL.

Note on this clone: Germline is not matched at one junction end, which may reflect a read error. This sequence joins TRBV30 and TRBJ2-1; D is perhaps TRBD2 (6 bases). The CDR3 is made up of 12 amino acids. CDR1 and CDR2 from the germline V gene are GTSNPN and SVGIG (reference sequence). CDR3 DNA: TGTACCTGGAGTGTGGGGAGGAATGAGCAGTTCTTC. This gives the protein CTWSVGRNEQFF.

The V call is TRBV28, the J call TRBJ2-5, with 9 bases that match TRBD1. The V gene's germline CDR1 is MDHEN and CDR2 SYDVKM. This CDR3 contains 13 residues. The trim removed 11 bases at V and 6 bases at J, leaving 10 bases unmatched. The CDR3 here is CAANRDREKTQYF. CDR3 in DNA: TGTGCCGCTAACCGGGACAGGGAAAAGACCCAGTACTTC.

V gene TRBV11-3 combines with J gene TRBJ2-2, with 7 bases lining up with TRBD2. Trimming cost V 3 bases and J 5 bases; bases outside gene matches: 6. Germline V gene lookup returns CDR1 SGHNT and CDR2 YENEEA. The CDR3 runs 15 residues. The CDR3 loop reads CASSLDGGVTGELFF. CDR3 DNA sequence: TGTGCCAGCAGCTTGGATGGGGGGGTGACCGGGGAGCTGTTTTTT.

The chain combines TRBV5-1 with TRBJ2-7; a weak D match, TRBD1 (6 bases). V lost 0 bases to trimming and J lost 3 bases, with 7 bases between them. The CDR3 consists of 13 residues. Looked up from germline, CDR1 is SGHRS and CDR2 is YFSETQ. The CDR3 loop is CASSLEDSYEQYF. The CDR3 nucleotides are TGCGCCAGCAGCTTGGAGGACAGCTACGAGCAGTACTTC.

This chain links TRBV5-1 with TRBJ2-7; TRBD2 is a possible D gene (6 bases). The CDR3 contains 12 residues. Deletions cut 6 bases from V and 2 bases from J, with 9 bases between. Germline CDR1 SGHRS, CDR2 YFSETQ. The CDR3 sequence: CASIAETYEQYF. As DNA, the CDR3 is TGCGCCAGCATAGCGGAGACCTACGAGCAGTACTTC.

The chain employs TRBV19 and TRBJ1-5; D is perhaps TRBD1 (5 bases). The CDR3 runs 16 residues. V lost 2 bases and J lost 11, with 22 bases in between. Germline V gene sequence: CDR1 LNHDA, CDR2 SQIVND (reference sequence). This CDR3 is CASSIWAGQAHKSQHF. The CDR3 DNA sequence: TGTGCCAGTAGTATATGGGCGGGGCAGGCCCACAAGTCCCAGCATTTT.

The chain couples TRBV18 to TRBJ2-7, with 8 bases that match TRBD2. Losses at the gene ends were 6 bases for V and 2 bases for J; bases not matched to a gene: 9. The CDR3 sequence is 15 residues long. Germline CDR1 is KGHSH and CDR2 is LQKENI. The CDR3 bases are TGTGCCAGCTCCCCGGGGGGGGAGACTCCCTACGAGCAGTACTTC. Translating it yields CASSPGGETPYEQYF.

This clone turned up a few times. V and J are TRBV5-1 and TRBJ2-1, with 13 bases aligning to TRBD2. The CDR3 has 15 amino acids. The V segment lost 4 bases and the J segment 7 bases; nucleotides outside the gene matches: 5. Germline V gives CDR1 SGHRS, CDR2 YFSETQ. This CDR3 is CASSAGLAGQNEQFF. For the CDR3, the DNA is TGCGCCAGCAGCGCGGGACTAGCGGGGCAAAATGAGCAGTTCTTC.

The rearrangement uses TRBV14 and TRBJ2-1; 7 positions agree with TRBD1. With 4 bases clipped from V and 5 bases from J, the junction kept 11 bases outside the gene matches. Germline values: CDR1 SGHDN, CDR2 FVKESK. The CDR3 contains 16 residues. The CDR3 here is CASSRRWATGNNEQFF. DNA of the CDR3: TGTGCCAGCAGCCGGAGGTGGGCGACAGGGAACAATGAGCAGTTCTTC.

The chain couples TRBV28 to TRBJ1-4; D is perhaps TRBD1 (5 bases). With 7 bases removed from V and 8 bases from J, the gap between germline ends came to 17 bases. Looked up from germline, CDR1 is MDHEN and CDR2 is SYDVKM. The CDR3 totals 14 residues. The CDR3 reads CASTAVGQREKLFF. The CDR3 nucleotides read TGTGCCAGCACCGCCGTGGGGCAGAGGGAAAAACTGTTTTTT.

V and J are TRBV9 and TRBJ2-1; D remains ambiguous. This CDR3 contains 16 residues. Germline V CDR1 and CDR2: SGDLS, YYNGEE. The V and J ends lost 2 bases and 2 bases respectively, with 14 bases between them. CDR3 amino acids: CASSVLPRITYNEQFF. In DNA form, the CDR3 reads TGTGCCAGCAGCGTCCTTCCGCGGATAACCTACAATGAGCAGTTCTTC.

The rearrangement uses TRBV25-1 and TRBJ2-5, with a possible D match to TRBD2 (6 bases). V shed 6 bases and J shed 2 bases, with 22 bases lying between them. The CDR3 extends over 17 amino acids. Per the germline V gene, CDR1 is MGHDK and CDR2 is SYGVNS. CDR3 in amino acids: CASSVSYLALAQETQYF. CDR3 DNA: TGTGCCAGCAGCGTCTCCTACCTAGCACTAGCTCAAGAGACCCAGTACTTC. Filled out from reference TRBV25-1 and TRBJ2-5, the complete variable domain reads EADIYQTPRYLVIGTGKKITLECSQTMGHDKMYWYQQDPGMELHLIHYSYGVNSTEKGDLSSESTVSRIRTEHFPLTLESARPSHTSQYLCASSVSYLALAQETQYFGPGTRLLVL.

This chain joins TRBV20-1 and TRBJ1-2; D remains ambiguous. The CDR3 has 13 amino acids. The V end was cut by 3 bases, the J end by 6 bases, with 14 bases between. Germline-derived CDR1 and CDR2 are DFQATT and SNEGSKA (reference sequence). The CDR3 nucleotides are TGCAGTGCTAGTACTCAGGTGGTAGATGGCTACACCTTC. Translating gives CSASTQVVDGYTF.

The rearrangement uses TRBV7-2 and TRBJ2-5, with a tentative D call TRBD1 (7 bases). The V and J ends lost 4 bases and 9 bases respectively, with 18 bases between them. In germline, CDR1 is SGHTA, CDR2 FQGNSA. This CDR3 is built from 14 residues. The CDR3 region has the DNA TGTGCCAGCAGCTCGGAGACAGGGCGGGGACCCCAGTACTTC. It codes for CASSSETGRGPQYF.

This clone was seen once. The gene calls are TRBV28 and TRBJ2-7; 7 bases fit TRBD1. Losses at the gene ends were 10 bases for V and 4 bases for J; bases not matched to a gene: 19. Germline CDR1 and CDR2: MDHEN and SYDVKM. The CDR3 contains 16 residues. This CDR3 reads CATVKRWDSPAYEQYF. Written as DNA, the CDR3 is TGTGCCACCGTAAAGAGGTGGGACAGTCCTGCTTACGAGCAGTACTTC.